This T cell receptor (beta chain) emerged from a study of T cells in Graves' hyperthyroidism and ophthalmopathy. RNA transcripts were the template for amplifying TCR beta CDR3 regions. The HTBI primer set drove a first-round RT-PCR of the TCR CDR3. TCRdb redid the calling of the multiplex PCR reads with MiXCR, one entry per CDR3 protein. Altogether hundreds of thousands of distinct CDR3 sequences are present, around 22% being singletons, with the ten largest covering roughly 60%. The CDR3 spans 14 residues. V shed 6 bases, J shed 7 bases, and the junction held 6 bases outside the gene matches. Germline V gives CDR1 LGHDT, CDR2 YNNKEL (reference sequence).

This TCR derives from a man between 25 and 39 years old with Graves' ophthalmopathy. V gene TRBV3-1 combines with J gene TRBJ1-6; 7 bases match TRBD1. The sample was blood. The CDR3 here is CASRIGTDNSPLHF. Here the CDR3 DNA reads TGTGCCAGCAGGATTGGGACAGACAATTCACCCCTCCACTTT.